One sample yielded the 10 T cell receptor beta chains listed below, sequenced in a study of blood T cell repertoires in COVID-19. Here immunoSEQ multiplex PCR was the method, and the copy in TCRdb shows in-frame clones only, minus some. The table has under 250,000 clones, almost 90% seen once; the top ten hold less than 3.5%. Sequences were obtained from peripheral blood. The source of these receptors is a woman aged 60 to 75 with acute or convalescent COVID-19.

The V call is TRBV11-3, the J call TRBJ2-5; possible D gene TRBD2, 5 bases. CDR1 SGHNT and CDR2 YENEEA come from the germline V gene. The length of the CDR3 is 13 residues. V was shortened by 1 base and J by 9 bases, with 12 bases between the two germline ends. The CDR3, as DNA: TGTGCCAGCAGCTTAGTGGCAGACGGGGCCCAGTACTTC. The encoded protein is CASSLVADGAQYF.

Remarks on this clone: This same CDR3 is encoded by further DNA sequences in the sample. The chain links TRBV2 to TRBJ1-1, with D perhaps matching TRBD1 (5 bases). Trimming left V 2 bases short and J 0 bases short, with 7 bases between. Germline CDR1 reads SNHLY; CDR2 reads FYNNEI. CDR3 length equals 14 residues. The CDR3 DNA is TGTGCCAGCAGTGAACGGGGGATGAACACTGAAGCTTTCTTT. Translated, it gives CASSERGMNTEAFF.

This chain connects TRBV9 to TRBJ2-2; D gene unclear. The CDR3 spans 12 residues. V was cut by 0 bases and J by 6 bases, with 3 bases left in between. Per the germline V gene, CDR1 is SGDLS and CDR2 is YYNGEE. CDR3 region: CASSVVSGELFF. CDR3 DNA: TGTGCCAGCAGCGTAGTCTCCGGGGAGCTGTTTTTT.

The V and J genes are TRBV5-4 and TRBJ1-5; 7 bases fit TRBD1. This CDR3 is 13 amino acids long. Germline values: CDR1 SGHNT, CDR2 YYREEE (reference sequence). V shed 2 bases, J shed 5 bases, and the junction held 1 base outside the gene matches. Here the CDR3 reads CASSFDRDQPQHF. The DNA of the CDR3 is TGTGCCAGCAGCTTCGACAGGGATCAGCCCCAGCATTTT.

The chain couples TRBV6-2 or TRBV6-3 to TRBJ2-3; 7 nucleotides agree with TRBD1. Trimming cost V 4 bases and J 8 bases; bases outside gene matches: 12. Per germline, CDR1 MNHEY and CDR2 SVGEGT. The CDR3 sequence is 15 residues long. CDR3 loop: CASSSPGTAVVTQYF. The DNA for the CDR3 is TGTGCCAGCAGTTCCCCCGGGACAGCGGTAGTTACGCAGTATTTT.

The genes are TRBV5-1 and TRBJ2-5; the D gene is possibly TRBD2 (6 bases). Germline CDR1 reads SGHRS; CDR2 reads YFSETQ. This CDR3 is built from 13 residues. V lost 4 bases and J 5 bases, leaving 12 bases between the germline ends. The CDR3 bases are TGCGCCAGCAGCGGAGGGGTAAGGGAGACCCAGTACTTC. It is translated as CASSGGVRETQYF. Full variable domain (outside the CDR3, taken from reference TRBV5-1 and TRBJ2-5): KAGVTQTPRYLIKTRGQQVTLSCSPISGHRSVSWYQQTPGQGLQFLFEYFSETQRNKGNFPGRFSGRQFSNSRSEMNVSTLELGDSALYLCASSGGVRETQYFGPGTRLLVL.

The rearrangement links TRBV3-1 (or the pseudogene TRBV3-2) to TRBJ2-5; 7 bases are a match to TRBD1. J gave up 4 bases and V 5 bases, and 4 bases lay outside the gene matches. Germline loops: CDR1 LGHDT, CDR2 YNNKEL (reference sequence). The CDR3 extends over 13 amino acids. The CDR3 spells CASSNRGTETQYF. The DNA for the CDR3 is TGTGCCAGCAGCAACAGGGGAACAGAGACCCAGTACTTC.

J is TRBJ1-2 and V is TRBV18, with 8 bases aligning to TRBD1. Per germline, CDR1 KGHSH and CDR2 LQKENI. V lost 2 bases to trimming and J lost 4 bases; unmatched junction nucleotides: 9. The CDR3 is 16 amino acids. The CDR3 here is CASSPKLDRASYGYTF. The CDR3 coding sequence is TGTGCCAGCTCACCAAAATTGGACAGGGCGTCCTATGGCTACACCTTC.

The rearrangement uses TRBV30 and TRBJ2-5; 8 nucleotides match TRBD1. Losses at the gene ends were 5 bases for V and 9 bases for J; bases not matched to a gene: 8. The germline V gene has CDR1 GTSNPN and CDR2 SVGIG (reference sequence). The CDR3 runs 12 residues. The CDR3 region has the DNA TGTGCCTGGTCAGGGGGCGGGTCGGCCCAGTACTTC. It encodes CAWSGGGSAQYF.

The genes are TRBV5-1 and TRBJ1-1; tentatively, D is TRBD1 (5 bases). V gave up 1 base and J gave up 6 bases, with 22 bases separating them. This CDR3 is 17 amino acids long. Germline V CDR1 and CDR2: SGHRS, YFSETQ. The DNA for the CDR3 is TGCGCCAGCAGCTTGAGGGGTATGTCTTCCAGGGCTCCTGAAGCTTTCTTT. It encodes CASSLRGMSSRAPEAFF.